One and the same sample provided the 23 T cell receptor beta chains below, sequenced in a study of T cell repertoires in cytomegalovirus infection. TCRdb called the reads again in MiXCR, with one record for every CDR3 protein. This sample carries 230,000 or so distinct CDR3 sequences, 17% of them seen once, and the ten largest clones take around half. Sequencing was carried out using CD8+ T cells from PBMCs. The receptors originated from a human donor in good health (CMV status not recorded). Some clones in this sample may be carry-over from other donors' samples.

This clonotype appeared many times. DNA of the CDR3: TGTGCCAGCAGTTTTCCCCCGGCCAACTATGGCTACACCTTC. Translation gives CASSFPPANYGYTF. The chain joins TRBV28 to TRBJ1-2; D gene unclear. Trimming shortened V by 3 bases and J by 2 bases, and 10 bases separated the two germline ends. Germline V lookup: CDR1 MDHEN, CDR2 SYDVKM. The CDR3 loop spans 14 amino acids.

This clonotype has a single count. The chain links TRBV12-3 or TRBV12-4 to TRBJ2-2; the match to TRBD2 covers 8 bases. J was trimmed by 0 bases and V by 10 bases; bases with no gene match: 7. The CDR3 totals 15 residues. Here the CDR3 DNA reads TGTGCCACTGCGGGGGGATCCACGAACACCGGGGAGCTGTTTTTT. Translating gives CATAGGSTNTGELFF.

This clonotype came up a few times. The CDR3 loop reads CAISERNGGSAAPLHF. The CDR3 DNA reads TGTGCCATCAGTGAGCGGAACGGGGGGAGCGCCGCACCCCTCCACTTT. This chain joins TRBV10-3 and TRBJ1-6, with D possibly TRBD1 on 5 matching bases. This CDR3 is built from 16 residues. The germline V gene encodes CDR1 ENHRY and CDR2 SYGVKD. The V end was cut by 2 bases, the J end by 11 bases, with 19 bases between.

At least ten counts were recorded for this clonotype. This rearrangement joins TRBV7-9 to TRBJ2-1, with D unclear. CDR1 and CDR2 from the germline V gene are SEHNR and FQNEAQ (reference sequence). V lost 5 bases to trimming and J lost 4 bases, with 18 bases between them. CDR3 length: 16 amino acids. Here the CDR3 reads CASSPPSGYQYNEQFF. Here the CDR3 DNA reads TGTGCCAGCAGCCCCCCCTCCGGGTATCAATACAATGAGCAGTTCTTC.

Remarks on this clonotype: A read error is possible here, since a much larger clone lies one base away. The V and J genes are TRBV11-2 and TRBJ2-1; possible D gene TRBD2, 6 bases. V was shortened by 8 bases and J by 4 bases, with 21 bases between the two germline ends. From germline, CDR1 is SGHAT and CDR2 FQNNGV. CDR3 length: 16 amino acids. For the CDR3, the DNA is TGTGCCAGCGGCTCGAGTGCGGGGCCCCGATACAATGAGCAGTTCTTC. Encoded protein: CASGSSAGPRYNEQFF.

There are a few counts of this clonotype. This sequence joins TRBV11-1 and TRBJ2-3, with 13 bases that match TRBD2. The length of the CDR3 is 16 residues. The germline V gene has CDR1 SGHAT and CDR2 FQDESV (reference sequence). Trimming took 5 bases from V and 0 from J; bases not matched to a gene: 2. The CDR3 loop is CASSPGLAGSTDTQYF. Written as DNA, the CDR3 is TGTGCCAGCAGCCCGGGACTAGCGGGGAGCACAGATACGCAGTATTTT.

In its sample, this clonotype was seen a few times. The chain recombines TRBV10-3 with TRBJ2-2; 12 bases are a match to TRBD1. Germline V gene lookup returns CDR1 ENHRY and CDR2 SYGVKD. The CDR3 extends over 18 amino acids. The J segment lost 7 bases and the V segment lost 0 bases, leaving 9 bases of the junction unmatched. The CDR3 here is CAISESRPGQGASGELFF. The CDR3 DNA follows: TGTGCCATCAGTGAGTCCCGTCCGGGACAGGGGGCGAGCGGGGAGCTGTTTTTT.

This clonotype appeared a few times. The chain links TRBV12-3 or TRBV12-4 to TRBJ1-5; no clear D gene. V dropped 0 bases and J dropped 6 bases, with 6 bases sitting between them. CDR3 length: 13 amino acids. CDR3 coding DNA: TGTGCCAGCAGTTTAGCCGTAGGTCAGCCCCAGCATTTT. It codes for CASSLAVGQPQHF.

This clonotype appeared many times. The chain links TRBV7-6 to TRBJ1-5; D uncertain. Germline-derived CDR1 and CDR2 are SGHVS and FNYEAQ. Trimming shortened V by 1 base and J by 3 bases, and 7 bases separated the two germline ends. The CDR3 totals 14 residues. The CDR3 DNA is TGTGCCAGCAGCTTAGGAGGGTTCAATCAGCCCCAGCATTTT. It codes for CASSLGGFNQPQHF.

The chain links TRBV5-1 to TRBJ2-7; no firm D call. The CDR3 covers 12 residues. V was trimmed by 2 bases and J by 5 bases, leaving 8 bases between them. Germline loops: CDR1 SGHRS, CDR2 YFSETQ. CDR3 coding DNA: TGCGCCAGCAGCTTTGGTCAAAACGAGCAGTACTTC. Translated, it gives CASSFGQNEQYF.

This clonotype was detected many times. The CDR3 sequence is CASSPRDNQETQYF. CDR3 DNA: TGTGCCAGCAGCCCGCGGGACAACCAAGAGACCCAGTACTTC. This sequence joins TRBV7-9 and TRBJ2-5; either TRBD1 or TRBD2 may fit D (6 bases each). Germline-derived CDR1 and CDR2 are SEHNR and FQNEAQ (reference sequence). V lost 5 bases to trimming and J lost 0 bases, with 10 bases between them. The CDR3 length is 14 residues.

This clonotype has just a few counts. The chain recombines TRBV6-1 with TRBJ2-2; TRBD2 matches 9 bases. This CDR3 comprises 16 residues. Germline CDR1 and CDR2: MNHNS and SASEGT. V dropped 11 bases and J dropped 4; count of bases not matched to a gene: 14. CDR3 nucleotides: TGTGCCGGGGACTGGGCGGGGGGGACGCTCACCGGGGAGCTGTTTTTT. Its translation: CAGDWAGGTLTGELFF.

This clonotype turned up a few times. The chain combines TRBV28 with TRBJ2-2; 9 nucleotides align to TRBD1. The CDR3 covers 16 residues. Germline V gene lookup returns CDR1 MDHEN and CDR2 SYDVKM. The ends lost 2 bases at V and 3 bases at J; junction bases unmatched: 4. The CDR3 DNA is TGTGCCAGCAGTTTACGTGGGACAGGGTACACCGGGGAGCTGTTTTTT. Its protein is CASSLRGTGYTGELFF.

This clonotype was detected a few times. This chain joins TRBV28 and TRBJ2-7; D may be TRBD1 or TRBD2 (6 bases each). This CDR3 has 12 residues. V lost 5 bases, J lost 6 bases, and 11 bases lay in between. Germline-derived CDR1 and CDR2 are MDHEN and SYDVKM. CDR3 in DNA: TGTGCCAGCAGTGAACAGGGAGGCGAGCAGTACTTC. Protein sequence: CASSEQGGEQYF.

For the CDR3, the DNA is TGTGCCAGCAGTCCTCGGACTAGTGTAACGCACAATGAGCAGTTCTTC. This gives the protein CASSPRTSVTHNEQFF. The gene calls are TRBV6-8 and TRBJ2-1; TRBD2 matches 7 bases. Trimming took 5 bases from V and 5 from J; bases not matched to a gene: 12. The CDR3 has 16 residues. Per the germline V gene, CDR1 is MNHGY and CDR2 is SAAAGT.

Many counts were recorded for this clonotype. The V and J genes are TRBV7-2 and TRBJ2-6; D is ambiguous. CDR1 and CDR2 from the germline V gene are SGHTA and FQGNSA. V lost 1 base and J lost 0, with 13 bases in between. The CDR3 contains 18 residues. The CDR3 coding sequence is TGTGCCAGCAGCTTAGTTCTGCAGTTACTCTCTGGGGCCAACGTCCTGACTTTC. Protein: CASSLVLQLLSGANVLTF.

This clonotype was found a few times. The rearrangement links TRBV2 to TRBJ2-2; 8 bases are shared with TRBD1. This CDR3 spans 15 amino acids. CDR1 is SNHLY, CDR2 FYNNEI, per germline. V was pared by 4 bases and J by 6 bases, with 7 bases of the junction left unmatched. This CDR3 reads CASSGSGGIAGELFF. In DNA, the CDR3 is TGTGCCAGCAGTGGGTCAGGGGGCATCGCCGGGGAGCTGTTTTTT. Looking up the rest from reference TRBV2 and TRBJ2-2 gives the full variable domain: EPEVTQTPSHQVTQMGQEVILRCVPISNHLYFYWYRQILGQKVEFLVSFYNNEISEKSEIFDDQFSVERPDGSNFTLKIRSTKLEDSAMYFCASSGSGGIAGELFFGEGSRLTVL.

This clonotype was counted between two and nine times. The chain is built from TRBV20-1 and TRBJ1-6; 7 bases fit TRBD1. J was trimmed by 1 base and V by 3 bases; bases with no gene match: 9. Per the germline V gene, CDR1 is DFQATT and CDR2 is SNEGSKA (reference sequence). This CDR3 is 17 amino acids long. The DNA for the CDR3 is TGCAGTGCTAGCGAGGGGGCGCATAGTTCCTATAATTCACCCCTCCACTTT. This translates into CSASEGAHSSYNSPLHF.

This clonotype has a handful of counts. The chain uses TRBV6-1 and TRBJ2-2; D is unclear. V was clipped by 3 bases and J by 6 bases, with 14 bases between them. This CDR3 contains 15 residues. Looked up from germline, CDR1 is MNHNS and CDR2 is SASEGT. The CDR3 nucleotides are TGTGCCAGCAGTGATTCTGTTTTTGGATCCGGGGAGCTGTTTTTT. Amino acids: CASSDSVFGSGELFF.

This clonotype has a handful of counts. The chain is built from TRBV14 and TRBJ1-1; no clear D gene. The V end was cut by 0 bases, the J end by 1 base, with 9 bases between. Germline V gene sequence: CDR1 SGHDN, CDR2 FVKESK. CDR3 size: 15 residues. CDR3 in DNA: TGTGCCAGCAGCCAAGATTTATACGCGAACACTGAAGCTTTCTTT. This gives the protein CASSQDLYANTEAFF.

In its sample, this clonotype was seen many times. J is TRBJ1-6 and V is TRBV7-8; 11 bases match TRBD1. The germline V gene has CDR1 SGHVS and CDR2 FQNEAQ. Trimming cost V 5 bases and J 10 bases; bases outside gene matches: 10. The CDR3 has 16 residues. DNA for the CDR3: TGTGCCAGCAGCCCTCCGAGGACAGGGGGCCAATCACCCCTCCACTTT. It specifies CASSPPRTGGQSPLHF. The variable domain in full, with the rest retrieved from reference TRBV7-8 and TRBJ1-6, is GAGVSQSPRYKVAKRGQDVALRCDPISGHVSLFWYQQALGQGPEFLTYFQNEAQLDKSGLPSDRFFAERPEGSVSTLKIQRTQQEDSAVYLCASSPPRTGGQSPLHFGNGTRLTVT.

The genes are TRBV2 and TRBJ2-4; D uncertain. The germline V and J ends were trimmed by 4 bases and 5 bases, with 18 bases remaining between them. CDR1 and CDR2 (germline): SNHLY, FYNNEI. This CDR3 contains 16 residues. CDR3 nucleotide sequence: TGTGCCAGCAGTGCTTTTGTAGGGTCCCCGGAAAACATTCAGTACTTC. The encoded protein is CASSAFVGSPENIQYF.

The chain joins TRBV5-1 to TRBJ1-1; TRBD1 matches 8 bases. CDR1 is SGHRS, CDR2 YFSETQ, per germline. CDR3 size: 16 residues. The V gene end was trimmed by 4 bases and the J gene end by 1 base; junction bases not matched to a gene: 9. CDR3 region: CASSLAGTGWNTEAFF. The DNA of the CDR3 is TGCGCCAGCAGCCTAGCCGGGACAGGCTGGAACACTGAAGCTTTCTTT.